A single sample is the source of the 21 T cell receptor beta chains below, sequenced in a study of shared clonotypes between healthy human individuals. Profiling relied on immunoSEQ multiplex PCR, and the TCRdb table lists in-frame clones only, not all of them. Of a few million clones listed, approximately 92% are singletons. Sequences were obtained from naive CD4+ T cells sorted from blood. As to subset: CD45RA+ positively selected. These receptors originate from a man between 18 and 29 years old in good health.

The rearrangement links TRBV27 to TRBJ1-5; tentatively, D is TRBD1 (5 bases). The CDR3 is made up of 15 amino acids. V was trimmed by 3 bases and J by 6 bases, leaving 15 bases between them. Germline V lookup: CDR1 MNHEY, CDR2 SMNVEV (reference sequence). The CDR3 is CASSFSGLGGQPQHF. DNA of the CDR3: TGTGCCAGCAGTTTCTCAGGGCTGGGTGGTCAGCCCCAGCATTTT.

On this clone itself: Other DNA sequences in this sample translate to the same CDR3. The rearrangement uses TRBV10-3 and TRBJ1-2; D remains unclear. The V end lost 3 bases, the J end lost 4 bases, and 6 bases lay between the germline ends. This CDR3 is 12 amino acids long. The germline V gene encodes CDR1 ENHRY and CDR2 SYGVKD. The CDR3 sequence: CAISEDPYGYTF. In DNA, the CDR3 is TGTGCCATCAGTGAAGACCCCTATGGCTACACCTTC.

Points on this clone: Additional DNA sequences in this sample encode the identical CDR3. The genes are TRBV5-4 and TRBJ1-3, with D possibly TRBD1 on 5 matching bases. The CDR3 extends over 14 amino acids. V was shortened by 0 bases and J by 2 bases, with 6 bases between the two germline ends. In germline, CDR1 is SGHNT, CDR2 YYREEE (reference sequence). DNA of the CDR3: TGTGCCAGCAGCTTGGCAGGGACTGGAAACACCATATATTTT. Protein product: CASSLAGTGNTIYF.

This clone showed up just a few times. In nucleotides, the CDR3 is TGTGCCAGCAGCGCTCAGTCCACTGAAGCTTTCTTT. This encodes CASSAQSTEAFF. The J gene is TRBJ1-1, the V gene TRBV5-6; unclear D gene. The CDR3 sequence is 12 residues long. Germline CDR1 reads SGHDT; CDR2 reads YYEEEE. Trimming took off 4 bases at V and 4 bases at J, with 8 bases between the two ends.

Here the CDR3 reads CASSFGPYEQYF. CDR3 sequence (DNA): TGCGCCAGCAGCTTCGGGCCCTACGAGCAGTACTTC. The chain couples TRBV5-1 to TRBJ2-7; D gene ambiguous. The CDR3 extends over 12 amino acids. Germline values: CDR1 SGHRS, CDR2 YFSETQ. The V and J ends lost 2 bases and 2 bases respectively, with 5 bases between them.

This chain connects TRBV10-3 to TRBJ2-1; the match to TRBD2 covers 7 bases. Germline CDR1 is ENHRY and CDR2 is SYGVKD. The CDR3 covers 15 residues. Trimming removed 5 bases from V and 0 bases from J; junction bases left unmatched: 4. CDR3 nucleotides: TGTGCCATCAGTCCTAGCGGTACCTCCTACAATGAGCAGTTCTTC. It encodes CAISPSGTSYNEQFF.

For this clone: The same CDR3 also results from other DNA sequences found in this sample. The gene calls are TRBV2 and TRBJ2-7, with TRBD2 as a possible D gene (6 bases). V was cut by 5 bases and J by 4 bases, with 6 bases left in between. Germline V lookup: CDR1 SNHLY, CDR2 FYNNEI. The CDR3 has 11 residues. CDR3 region: CASSREYEQYF. The CDR3 nucleotides read TGTGCCAGCAGTCGGGAGTACGAGCAGTACTTC.

V is TRBV19 and J is TRBJ2-2, with 9 positions matching TRBD2. The CDR3 length is 15 residues. CDR1 is LNHDA and CDR2 is SQIVND in the germline V gene (reference sequence). J lost 6 bases, V lost 7 bases, and 9 bases had no gene match. CDR3: CASTSQAGGPGELFF. The CDR3 bases are TGTGCCAGTACCAGTCAGGCGGGGGGGCCCGGGGAGCTGTTTTTT.

The chain joins TRBV7-6 to TRBJ1-6; unclear D gene. Germline loops: CDR1 SGHVS, CDR2 FNYEAQ. The CDR3 runs 16 residues. V lost 2 bases and J 7 bases, leaving 15 bases between the germline ends. The CDR3 DNA reads TGTGCCAGCAGCTTAAGAAGACTTGGGAAGAATTCACCCCTCCACTTT. This sequence encodes CASSLRRLGKNSPLHF.

The chain has TRBV5-1 and TRBJ2-7; D is undetermined. Germline lookup yields CDR1 SGHRS and CDR2 YFSETQ. This CDR3 has 14 residues. V gave up 4 bases and J gave up 3 bases, with 14 bases separating them. The CDR3 DNA reads TGCGCCAGCAGCACTTTTGGCTCTAGCTACGAGCAGTACTTC. Translating gives CASSTFGSSYEQYF.

This clone appeared once. V usage is TRBV7-6 and J usage is TRBJ2-3; D unresolved. Germline CDR1 and CDR2: SGHVS and FNYEAQ. The CDR3 consists of 15 residues. With 1 base removed from V and 3 bases from J, the gap between germline ends came to 11 bases. The chain's CDR3 is CASSLVVLGTDTQYF. Here the CDR3 DNA reads TGTGCCAGCAGCTTAGTAGTGCTAGGAACAGATACGCAGTATTTT.

The DNA of the CDR3 is TGCGCCAGCAGCCTAAGTACAGGGAATCAGCCCCAGCATTTT. It is translated as CASSLSTGNQPQHF. This rearrangement joins TRBV5-1 to TRBJ1-5; tentatively, D is TRBD1 (6 bases). The CDR3 has 14 residues. V lost 4 bases to trimming and J lost 4 bases, with 12 bases between them. Germline assignment: CDR1 SGHRS and CDR2 YFSETQ.

A few counts support this clone. This CDR3 reads CASSQWNSLINEKLFF. Here the CDR3 DNA reads TGCGCCAGCAGCCAATGGAACAGCTTAATTAATGAAAAACTGTTTTTT. This chain joins TRBV4-1 and TRBJ1-4; D gene ambiguous. The CDR3 covers 16 residues. Germline CDR1 and CDR2: MGHRA and YSYEKL. V was cut by 2 bases and J by 4 bases, with 14 bases left in between.

On this clone itself: Other DNA sequences in this sample translate to the same CDR3. The chain links TRBV18 to TRBJ1-2; 7 nucleotides match TRBD1. V lost 3 bases, J lost 0 bases, and 1 base stayed unmatched. Germline loops: CDR1 KGHSH, CDR2 LQKENI. The CDR3 runs to 14 residues. CDR3 bases: TGTGCCAGCTCACCGGGACAGACTAACTATGGCTACACCTTC. Translating it yields CASSPGQTNYGYTF.

Of note for this clone: This CDR3 is also generated by other DNA sequences in the sample. The chain recombines TRBV5-4 with TRBJ2-7, with 9 bases that match TRBD1. V shed 4 bases, J shed 3 bases, and the junction held 5 bases outside the gene matches. The CDR3 is 14 amino acids. The germline CDR1 and CDR2 sequences are SGHNT and YYREEE (reference sequence). The CDR3 loop is CASSPPGQGYEQYF. The CDR3 DNA sequence: TGTGCCAGCAGCCCGCCGGGACAGGGCTACGAGCAGTACTTC.

The rearrangement joins TRBV5-1 to TRBJ2-1, with TRBD2 matching 9 bases. J gave up 1 base and V 0 bases, and 8 bases lay outside the gene matches. CDR1 and CDR2 (germline): SGHRS, YFSETQ. The CDR3 is 18 amino acids. The CDR3 sequence: CASSLGGSGRGSYNEQFF. The CDR3 coding sequence is TGCGCCAGCAGCTTGGGAGGTAGCGGGAGAGGGTCCTACAATGAGCAGTTCTTC.

This chain links TRBV11-3 with TRBJ2-3, with D perhaps given as TRBD1 or TRBD2 (5 bases each). V was trimmed by 3 bases and J by 6 bases, leaving 13 bases between them. Germline CDR1 is SGHNT and CDR2 is YENEEA. The CDR3 loop spans 14 amino acids. The CDR3 nucleotides read TGTGCCAGCAGCTTGTCGCCCGGGGCGGATACGCAGTATTTT. Its translation is CASSLSPGADTQYF.

The chain joins TRBV7-9 to TRBJ2-1, with 9 bases identical to TRBD1. The length of the CDR3 is 15 residues. Germline V lookup: CDR1 SEHNR, CDR2 FQNEAQ (reference sequence). The V segment lost 3 bases and the J segment 4 bases; nucleotides outside the gene matches: 4. The CDR3 spells CASSLGDRDYNEQFF. CDR3 bases: TGTGCCAGCAGCTTGGGGGACAGGGATTACAATGAGCAGTTCTTC.

The chain carries TRBV25-1 and TRBJ1-5; D not resolved. Germline V gene lookup returns CDR1 MGHDK and CDR2 SYGVNS. This CDR3 contains 13 residues. The ends were cut back, 4 bases at V and 2 bases at J, with 6 bases in the middle. The CDR3 DNA is TGTGCCAGCAGTGGGGGTCGCAATCAGCCCCAGCATTTT. Its translation is CASSGGRNQPQHF.

This chain uses TRBV11-2 with TRBJ2-1; 8 bases map to TRBD1. Germline V lookup: CDR1 SGHAT, CDR2 FQNNGV. CDR3 length: 15 residues. V shed 3 bases and J 4 bases; nucleotides not matched to a gene: 5. CDR3 nucleotide sequence: TGTGCCAGCAGCTTTGGACAGGGTCCATACAATGAGCAGTTCTTC. Amino acids: CASSFGQGPYNEQFF.

This clone has a handful of counts. This chain connects TRBV6-5 to TRBJ1-6, with D maybe TRBD1 (5 bases). The CDR3 sequence is 15 residues long. CDR1 MNHEY and CDR2 SVGAGI come from the germline V gene. Trimming removed 8 bases at V and 9 bases at J, with 20 bases between. The CDR3 protein is CASGAGGGLSSPLHF. CDR3 DNA sequence: TGTGCCAGCGGGGCAGGAGGAGGGCTTAGTTCACCCCTCCACTTT.